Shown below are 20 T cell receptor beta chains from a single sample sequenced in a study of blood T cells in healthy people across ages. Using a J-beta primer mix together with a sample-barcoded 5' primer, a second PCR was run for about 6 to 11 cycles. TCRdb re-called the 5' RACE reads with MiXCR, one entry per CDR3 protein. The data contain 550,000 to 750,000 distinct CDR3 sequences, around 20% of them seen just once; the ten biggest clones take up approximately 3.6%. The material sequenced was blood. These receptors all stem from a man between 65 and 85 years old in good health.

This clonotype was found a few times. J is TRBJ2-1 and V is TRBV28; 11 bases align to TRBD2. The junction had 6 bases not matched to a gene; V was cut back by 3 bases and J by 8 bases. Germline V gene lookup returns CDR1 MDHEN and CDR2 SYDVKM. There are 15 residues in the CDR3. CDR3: CASSFSGRGADEQFF. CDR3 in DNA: TGTGCCAGCAGTTTTAGCGGGAGGGGTGCAGATGAGCAGTTCTTC.

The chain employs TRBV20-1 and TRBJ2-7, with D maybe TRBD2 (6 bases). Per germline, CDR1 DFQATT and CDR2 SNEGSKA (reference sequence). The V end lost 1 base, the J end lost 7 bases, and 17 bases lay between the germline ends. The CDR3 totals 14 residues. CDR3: CSARGGSGPTEQYF. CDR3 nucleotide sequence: TGCAGTGCTAGAGGTGGTAGCGGACCTACAGAGCAGTACTTC.

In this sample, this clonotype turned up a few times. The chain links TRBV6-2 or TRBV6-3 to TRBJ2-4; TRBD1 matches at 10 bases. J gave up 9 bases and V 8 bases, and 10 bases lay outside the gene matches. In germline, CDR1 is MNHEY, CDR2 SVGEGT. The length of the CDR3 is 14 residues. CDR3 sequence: CASGRLGTGVIQYF. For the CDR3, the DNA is TGTGCCAGCGGCCGCCTCGGGACAGGGGTCATTCAGTACTTC.

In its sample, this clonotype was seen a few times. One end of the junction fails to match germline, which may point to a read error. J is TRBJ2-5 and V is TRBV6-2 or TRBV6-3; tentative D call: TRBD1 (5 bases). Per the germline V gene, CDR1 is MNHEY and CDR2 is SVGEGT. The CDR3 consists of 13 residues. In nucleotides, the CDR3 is TGTGCCGGCAGATTTCGAGACAGAGAGACCCAGTACTTC. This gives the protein CAGRFRDRETQYF.

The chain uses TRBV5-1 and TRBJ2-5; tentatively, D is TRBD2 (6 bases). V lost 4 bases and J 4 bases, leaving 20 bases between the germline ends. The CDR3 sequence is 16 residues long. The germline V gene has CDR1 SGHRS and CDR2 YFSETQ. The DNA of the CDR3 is TGCGCCAGCAGCCGAGGAGGGCAGGGATTGTTAGAGACCCAGTACTTC. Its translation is CASSRGGQGLLETQYF.

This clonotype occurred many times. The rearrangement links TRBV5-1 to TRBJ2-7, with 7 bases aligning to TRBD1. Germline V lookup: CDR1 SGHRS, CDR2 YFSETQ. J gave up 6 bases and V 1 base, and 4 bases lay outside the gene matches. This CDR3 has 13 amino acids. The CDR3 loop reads CASSLQGQPEQYF. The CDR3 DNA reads TGCGCCAGCAGCTTGCAGGGACAGCCCGAGCAGTACTTC.

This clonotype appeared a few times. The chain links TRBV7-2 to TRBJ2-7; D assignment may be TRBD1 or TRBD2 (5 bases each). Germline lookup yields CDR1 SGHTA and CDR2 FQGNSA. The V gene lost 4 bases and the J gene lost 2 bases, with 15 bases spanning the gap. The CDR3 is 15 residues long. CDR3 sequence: CASSSYGTATYEQYF. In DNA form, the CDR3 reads TGTGCCAGCAGCTCCTACGGGACGGCGACCTACGAGCAGTACTTC.

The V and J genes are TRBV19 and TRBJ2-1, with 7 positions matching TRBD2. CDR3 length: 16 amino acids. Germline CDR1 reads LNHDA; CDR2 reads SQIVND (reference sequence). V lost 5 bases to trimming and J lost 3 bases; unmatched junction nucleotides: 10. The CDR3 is CASSLDGGSFYNEQFF. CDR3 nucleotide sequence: TGTGCCAGTAGTTTGGATGGCGGGAGCTTCTACAATGAGCAGTTCTTC.

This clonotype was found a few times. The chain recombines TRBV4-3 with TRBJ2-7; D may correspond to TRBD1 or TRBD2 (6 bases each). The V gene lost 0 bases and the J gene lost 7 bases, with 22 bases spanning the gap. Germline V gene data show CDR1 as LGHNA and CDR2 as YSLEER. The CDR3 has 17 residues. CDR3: CASSQDRSGALMIEQYF. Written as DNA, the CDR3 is TGCGCCAGCAGCCAAGATCGGTCGGGGGCCCTGATGATAGAGCAGTACTTC.

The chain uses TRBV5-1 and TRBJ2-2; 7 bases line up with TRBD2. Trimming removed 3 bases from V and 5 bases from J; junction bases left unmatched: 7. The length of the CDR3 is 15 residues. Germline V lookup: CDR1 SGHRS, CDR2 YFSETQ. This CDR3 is CASSWKGGPTGELFF. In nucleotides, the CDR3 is TGCGCCAGCAGCTGGAAGGGAGGGCCTACCGGGGAGCTGTTTTTT.

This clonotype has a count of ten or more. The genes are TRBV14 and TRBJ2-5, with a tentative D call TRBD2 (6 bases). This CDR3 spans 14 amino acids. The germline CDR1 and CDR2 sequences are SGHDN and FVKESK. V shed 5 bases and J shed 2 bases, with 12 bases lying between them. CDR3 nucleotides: TGTGCCAGCAGCACCCGACTAGTTCAAGAGACCCAGTACTTC. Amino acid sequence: CASSTRLVQETQYF. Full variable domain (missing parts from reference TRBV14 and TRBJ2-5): EAGVTQFPSHSVIEKGQTVTLRCDPISGHDNLYWYRRVMGKEIKFLLHFVKESKQDESGMPNNRFLAERTGGTYSTLKVQPAELEDSGVYFCASSTRLVQETQYFGPGTRLLVL.

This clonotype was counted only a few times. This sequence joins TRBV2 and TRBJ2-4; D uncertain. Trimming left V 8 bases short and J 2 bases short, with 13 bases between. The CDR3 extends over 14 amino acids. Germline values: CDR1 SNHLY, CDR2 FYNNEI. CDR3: CASSLENTKNIQYF. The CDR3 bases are TGTGCCAGCTCCCTAGAGAACACCAAAAACATTCAGTACTTC.

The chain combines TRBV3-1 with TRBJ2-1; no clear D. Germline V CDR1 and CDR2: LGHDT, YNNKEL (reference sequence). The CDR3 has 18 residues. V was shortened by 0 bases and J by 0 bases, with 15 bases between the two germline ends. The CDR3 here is CASSQDGLRLSSYNEQFF. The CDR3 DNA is TGTGCCAGCAGCCAAGATGGGCTGCGCCTTAGCTCCTACAATGAGCAGTTCTTC.

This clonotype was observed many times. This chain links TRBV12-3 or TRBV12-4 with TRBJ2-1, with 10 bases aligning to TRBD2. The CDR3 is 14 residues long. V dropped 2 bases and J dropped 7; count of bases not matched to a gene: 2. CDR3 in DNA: TGTGCCAGCAGTTTACTAGCGGGAGAAAATGAGCAGTTCTTC. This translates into CASSLLAGENEQFF.

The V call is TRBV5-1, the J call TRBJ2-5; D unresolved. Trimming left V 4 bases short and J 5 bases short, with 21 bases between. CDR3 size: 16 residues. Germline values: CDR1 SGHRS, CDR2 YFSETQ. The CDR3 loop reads CASSVEAPQRVETQYF. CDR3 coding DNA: TGCGCCAGCAGCGTCGAGGCACCCCAAAGGGTGGAGACCCAGTACTTC.

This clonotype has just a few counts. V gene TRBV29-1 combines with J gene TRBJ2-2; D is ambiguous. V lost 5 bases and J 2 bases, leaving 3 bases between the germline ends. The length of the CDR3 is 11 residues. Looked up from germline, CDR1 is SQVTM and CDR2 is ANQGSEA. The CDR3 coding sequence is TGCAGCGTTACCAACACCGGGGAGCTGTTTTTT. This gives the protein CSVTNTGELFF.

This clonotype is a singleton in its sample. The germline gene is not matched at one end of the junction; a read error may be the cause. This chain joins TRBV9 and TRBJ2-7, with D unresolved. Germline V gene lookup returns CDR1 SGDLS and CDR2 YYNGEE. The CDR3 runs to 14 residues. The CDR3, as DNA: TGTGCCAGCAGCGTAGGTGGCTACTCCGACGAGCAGTGTTTC. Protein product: CASSVGGYSDEQCF.

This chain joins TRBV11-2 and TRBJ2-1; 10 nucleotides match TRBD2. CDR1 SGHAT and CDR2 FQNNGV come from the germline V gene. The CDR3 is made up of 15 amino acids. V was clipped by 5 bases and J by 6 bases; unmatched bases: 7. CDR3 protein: CASSPALAGVNEQFF. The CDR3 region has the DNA TGTGCCAGCAGCCCAGCCCTAGCGGGAGTCAATGAGCAGTTCTTC.

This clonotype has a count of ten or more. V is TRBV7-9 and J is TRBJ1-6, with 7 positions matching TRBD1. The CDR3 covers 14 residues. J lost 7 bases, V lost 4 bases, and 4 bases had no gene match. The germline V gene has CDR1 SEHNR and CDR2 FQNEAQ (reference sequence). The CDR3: CASSSGTENSPLHF. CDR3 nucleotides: TGTGCCAGCAGCTCAGGGACAGAGAATTCACCCCTCCACTTT.

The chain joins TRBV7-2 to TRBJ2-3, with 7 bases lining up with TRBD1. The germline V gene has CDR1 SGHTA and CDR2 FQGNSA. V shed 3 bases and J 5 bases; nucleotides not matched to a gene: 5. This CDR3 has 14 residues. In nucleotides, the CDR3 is TGTGCCAGCAGCTTGGGACAGCATCAAGATACGCAGTATTTT. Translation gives CASSLGQHQDTQYF. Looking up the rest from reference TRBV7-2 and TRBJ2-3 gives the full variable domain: GAGVSQSPSNKVTEKGKDVELRCDPISGHTALYWYRQSLGQGLEFLIYFQGNSAPDKSGLPSDRFSAERTGGSVSTLTIQRTQQEDSAVYLCASSLGQHQDTQYFGPGTRLTVL.